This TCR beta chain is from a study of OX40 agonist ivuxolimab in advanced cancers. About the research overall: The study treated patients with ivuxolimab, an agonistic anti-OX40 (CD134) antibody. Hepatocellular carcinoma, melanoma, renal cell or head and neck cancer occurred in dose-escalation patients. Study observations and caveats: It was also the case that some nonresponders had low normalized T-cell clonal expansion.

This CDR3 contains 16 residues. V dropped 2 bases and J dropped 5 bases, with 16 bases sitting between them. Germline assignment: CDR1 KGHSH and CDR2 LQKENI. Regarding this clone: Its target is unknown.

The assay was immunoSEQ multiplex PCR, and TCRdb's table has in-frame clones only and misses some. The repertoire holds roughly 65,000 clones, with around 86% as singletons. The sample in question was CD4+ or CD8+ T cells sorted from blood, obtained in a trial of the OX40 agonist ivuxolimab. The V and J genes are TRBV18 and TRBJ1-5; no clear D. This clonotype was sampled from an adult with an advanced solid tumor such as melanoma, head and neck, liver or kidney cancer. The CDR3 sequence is CASSPLNAGRDQPQHF. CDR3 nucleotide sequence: TGTGCCAGCTCACCATTGAACGCCGGACGGGATCAGCCCCAGCATTTT. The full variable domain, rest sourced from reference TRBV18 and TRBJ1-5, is NAGVMQNPRHLVRRRGQEARLRCSPMKGHSHVYWYRQLPEEGLKFMVYLQKENIIDESGMPKERFSAEFPKEGPSILRIQQVVRGDSAAYFCASSPLNAGRDQPQHFGDGTRLSIL.